The entry below describes one T cell receptor (beta chain). This record comes from a study of blood T cell repertoires in COVID-19. CDR1 and CDR2 (germline): MNHEY, SVGAGI. The CDR3 spans 15 residues. With 2 bases removed from V and 0 bases from J, the gap between germline ends came to 8 bases. Sequenced by immunoSEQ multiplex PCR; TCRdb stores in-frame clones only, minus some. Among roughly 460,000 clones listed, around nine tenths were seen once. J is TRBJ2-1 and V is TRBV6-5, with D tentatively TRBD1 (5 bases). The sequence derives from a man between 18 and 29 years old with COVID-19, enrolled during active disease. The sample comprised peripheral blood. CDR3: CASSYQGLSYNEQFF. The CDR3 region has the DNA TGTGCCAGCAGTTACCAGGGTCTCTCCTACAATGAGCAGTTCTTC.